These T cell receptor beta chains were read from a single sample in a study of cytomegalovirus exposure and HLA in healthy donors. The repertoire was sequenced with immunoSEQ multiplex PCR; TCRdb's copy has only in-frame clones and lacks some. The sample has around 90,000 clones, 65% seen once. Sequences were obtained from PBMCs. These TCRs come from a boy younger than 18 in good health and CMV-seropositive. CDR3s include the opening cysteine and the closing phenylalanine or tryptophan. The D gene is left open where the match is weak. Only some rows state a clone size, as once, few, many or a class for expanded clones.

>TRBD1|TRBJ2-2|NA|TRBV30|12
CAWTGVTGELFF
TGTGCGTGGACAGGGGTTACCGGGGAGCTGTTTTTT
>TRBD2|TRBJ2-2|NA|TRBV18|15
CASSPRLASTGELFF
TGTGCCAGCTCACCTAGACTAGCGAGCACCGGGGAGCTGTTTTTT
>NA|TRBJ1-3|NA|TRBV28|14
CASRPDISGNTIYF
TGTGCCAGCAGGCCAGACATCTCTGGAAACACCATATATTTT
>NA|TRBJ1-4|once|TRBV29-1|13
CSVGGSTNEKLFF
TGCAGCGTTGGAGGATCAACTAATGAAAAACTGTTTTTT
>NA|TRBJ2-5|few|TRBV28|13
CASSQQYQETQYF
TGTGCCAGCAGCCAACAATACCAAGAGACCCAGTACTTC
>TRBD2|TRBJ2-3|few|TRBV15|18
CATSRDRTSGRVTDTQYF
TGTGCCACCAGCAGAGATCGTACTAGCGGGAGGGTAACAGATACGCAGTATTTT
>NA|TRBJ2-3|few|TRBV25-1|15
CASSELRGITDTQYF
TGTGCCAGCAGTGAACTTCGAGGGATAACAGATACGCAGTATTTT
>NA|TRBJ1-5|few|TRBV6-1|15
CASTTRVVSNQPQHF
TGTGCCAGCACCACCAGGGTCGTTAGCAATCAGCCCCAGCATTTT
>NA|TRBJ1-1|NA|TRBV5-4|13
CASSIGGQTEAFF
TGTGCCAGCAGTATTGGTGGACAGACTGAAGCTTTCTTT
>NA|TRBJ1-1|NA|TRBV6-1|15
CATGNRELMNTEAFF
TGTGCCACCGGGAACAGAGAATTGATGAACACTGAAGCTTTCTTT
>TRBD1|TRBJ2-5|NA|TRBV5-1|16
CASSLVGQGAVETQYF
TGCGCCAGCAGCTTGGTTGGTCAGGGGGCCGTAGAGACCCAGTACTTC
>NA|TRBJ2-1|NA|TRBV29-1|10
CSVGLDEQFF
TGCTCCGTGGGCCTGGATGAGCAGTTCTTC
>TRBD2|TRBJ2-7|NA|TRBV7-2|17
CASSPHPGAGDPYEQYF
TGTGCCAGCAGCCCTCACCCGGGAGCGGGGGACCCCTACGAGCAGTACTTC
>NA|TRBJ2-1|NA|TRBV15|15
CATSRDREGYNEQFF
TGTGCCACCAGCAGAGACAGGGAAGGATACAATGAGCAGTTCTTC
>TRBD1|TRBJ2-1|NA|TRBV7-9|16
CASSLWVGQGANEQFF
TGTGCCAGCAGCTTGTGGGTGGGACAGGGGGCAAATGAGCAGTTCTTC
>NA|TRBJ2-7|NA|TRBV7-8|14
CASSRPDTSYEQYF
TGTGCCAGCAGCCGTCCGGACACCTCCTACGAGCAGTACTTC
>NA|TRBJ2-7|NA|TRBV14|13
CASSRGLPTGQYF
TGTGCCAGCAGCCGGGGACTCCCTACCGGGCAGTACTTC
>TRBD1|TRBJ1-4|NA|TRBV9|14
CASSARGLGEKLFF
TGTGCCAGCAGCGCCAGGGGGCTCGGGGAAAAACTGTTTTTT
>NA|TRBJ1-3|NA|TRBV30|14
CAWSLGPTGNTIYF
TGTGCCTGGAGTTTGGGCCCCACTGGAAACACCATATATTTT
>NA|TRBJ2-7|NA|TRBV4-1|16
CASSPWSGTLAYEQYF
TGCGCCAGCAGCCCATGGTCAGGGACATTGGCGTACGAGCAGTACTTC
>NA|TRBJ2-2|few|TRBV6-5|15
CASSSRQRNTGELFF
TGTGCCAGCAGTTCTAGACAGAGGAACACCGGGGAGCTGTTTTTT
>TRBD1|TRBJ1-1|NA|TRBV2|13
CASSDPQGAEAFF
TGTGCCAGCAGTGACCCGCAGGGGGCTGAAGCTTTCTTT
>TRBD1|TRBJ1-4|NA|TRBV2|19
CASSASSNRGFATNEKLFF
TGTGCCAGCAGTGCTTCCAGTAACAGGGGGTTTGCAACTAATGAAAAACTGTTTTTT
>TRBD1|TRBJ1-2|NA|TRBV7-9|14
CASSSTDRTGGYTF
TGTGCCAGCAGCTCCACGGACAGGACTGGCGGCTACACCTTC
>NA|TRBJ2-7|NA|TRBV7-9|16
CASSPKATGNTYEQYF
TGTGCCAGCAGCCCAAAGGCAACAGGGAATACCTACGAGCAGTACTTC
>TRBD1|TRBJ2-7|few|TRBV19|16
CASSFNGQGAGYEQYF
TGTGCCAGTAGTTTCAACGGACAGGGGGCGGGGTACGAGCAGTACTTC
>NA|TRBJ1-1|NA|TRBV28|13
CASSWGGNTEAFF
TGTGCCAGCAGTTGGGGCGGGAACACTGAAGCTTTCTTT
>NA|TRBJ1-5|NA|TRBV7-8|13
CASSFAGDQPQHF
TGTGCCAGCAGCTTTGCAGGGGATCAGCCCCAGCATTTT
>NA|TRBJ2-6|once|TRBV28|16
CASSESRVPGANVLTF
TGTGCCAGCAGTGAGTCCCGGGTTCCCGGGGCCAACGTCCTGACTTTC
>TRBD1|TRBJ1-5|NA|TRBV29-1|14
CSVEGTGDNQPQHF
TGCAGCGTTGAAGGGACAGGGGACAATCAGCCCCAGCATTTT